Reported below is one T cell receptor beta chain. Its antigen is not identified. The CDR3 has 14 residues. The germline gives CDR1 ENHRY, CDR2 SYGVKD. The V end was cut by 0 bases, the J end by 10 bases, with 15 bases between. The data originate from a study of cytomegalovirus exposure and HLA in healthy donors. Across the study: Earlier work reported some 110 million unique TCR beta sequences from 150 million to 200 million T cells. Findings and caveats of the study: An analysis was carried out at a later point. It showed that HLA-associated TCR beta chains were more clonally expanded than equally common non-associated chains. Per a prior analysis, the majority of TCR beta V segments were productive roughly 90% or roughly 30% of the time. Using the classifier, cytomegalovirus status was reportedly diagnosed with high specificity and sensitivity.

The PCR contained 60 Vbeta and 13 Jbeta primers. The protocol was immunoSEQ multiplex PCR, while the TCRdb copy is restricted to in-frame clones and leaves out a portion. The sample holds some 140,000 clones, roughly 83% seen once. V is TRBV10-3 and J is TRBJ1-1; maybe TRBD1 (6 bases). The sequenced sample consisted of PBMCs. This clonotype was sampled from a man aged 30 to 45 in good health and CMV-seropositive. CDR3 region: CAISESLWTEGAFF. The CDR3 coding sequence is TGTGCCATCAGTGAGTCGTTATGGACAGAAGGAGCTTTCTTT.